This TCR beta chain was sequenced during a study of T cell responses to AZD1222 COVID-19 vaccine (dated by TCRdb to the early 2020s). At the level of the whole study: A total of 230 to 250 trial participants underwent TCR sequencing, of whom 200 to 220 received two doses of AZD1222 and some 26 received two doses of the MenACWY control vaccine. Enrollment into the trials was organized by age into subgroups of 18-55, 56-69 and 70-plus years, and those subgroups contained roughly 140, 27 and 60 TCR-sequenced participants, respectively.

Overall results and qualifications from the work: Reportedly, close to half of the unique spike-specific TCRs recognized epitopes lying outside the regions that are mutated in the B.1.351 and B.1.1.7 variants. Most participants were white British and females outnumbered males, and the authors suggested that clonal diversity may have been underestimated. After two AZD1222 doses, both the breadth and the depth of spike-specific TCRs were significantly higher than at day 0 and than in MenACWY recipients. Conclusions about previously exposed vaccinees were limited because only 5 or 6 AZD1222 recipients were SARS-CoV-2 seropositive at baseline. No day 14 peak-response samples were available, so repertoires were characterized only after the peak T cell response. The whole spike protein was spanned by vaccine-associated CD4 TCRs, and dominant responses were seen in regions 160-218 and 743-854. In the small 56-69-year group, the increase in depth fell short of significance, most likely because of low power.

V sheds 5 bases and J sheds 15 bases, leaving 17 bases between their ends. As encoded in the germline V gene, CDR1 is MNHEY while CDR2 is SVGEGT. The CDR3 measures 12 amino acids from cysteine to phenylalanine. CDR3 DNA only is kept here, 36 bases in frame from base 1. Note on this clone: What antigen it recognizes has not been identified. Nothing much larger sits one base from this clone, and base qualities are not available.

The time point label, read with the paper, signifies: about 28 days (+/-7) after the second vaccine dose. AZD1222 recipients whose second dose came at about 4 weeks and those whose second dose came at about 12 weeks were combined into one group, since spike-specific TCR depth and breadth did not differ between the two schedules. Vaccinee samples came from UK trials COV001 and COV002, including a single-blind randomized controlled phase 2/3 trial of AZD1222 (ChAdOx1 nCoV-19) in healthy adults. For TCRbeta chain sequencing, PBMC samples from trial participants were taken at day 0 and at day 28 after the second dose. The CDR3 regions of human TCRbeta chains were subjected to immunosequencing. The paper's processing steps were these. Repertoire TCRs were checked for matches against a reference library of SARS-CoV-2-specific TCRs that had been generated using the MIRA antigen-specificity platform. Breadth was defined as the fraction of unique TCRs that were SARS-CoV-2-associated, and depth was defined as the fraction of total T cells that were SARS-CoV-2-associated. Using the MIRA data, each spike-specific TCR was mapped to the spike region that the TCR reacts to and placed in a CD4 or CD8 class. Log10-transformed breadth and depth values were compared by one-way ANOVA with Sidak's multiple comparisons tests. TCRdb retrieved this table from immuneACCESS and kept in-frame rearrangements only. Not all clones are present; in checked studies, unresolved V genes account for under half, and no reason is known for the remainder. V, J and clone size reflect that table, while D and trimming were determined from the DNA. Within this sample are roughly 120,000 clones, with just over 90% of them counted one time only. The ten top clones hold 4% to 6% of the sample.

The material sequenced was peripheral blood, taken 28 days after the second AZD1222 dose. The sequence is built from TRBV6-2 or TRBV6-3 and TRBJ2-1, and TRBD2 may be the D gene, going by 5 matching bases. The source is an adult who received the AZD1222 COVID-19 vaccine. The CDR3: CASSQRVGSWFF. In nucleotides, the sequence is TGTGCCAGCAGTCAGAGGGTAGGGTCATGGTTCTTC.